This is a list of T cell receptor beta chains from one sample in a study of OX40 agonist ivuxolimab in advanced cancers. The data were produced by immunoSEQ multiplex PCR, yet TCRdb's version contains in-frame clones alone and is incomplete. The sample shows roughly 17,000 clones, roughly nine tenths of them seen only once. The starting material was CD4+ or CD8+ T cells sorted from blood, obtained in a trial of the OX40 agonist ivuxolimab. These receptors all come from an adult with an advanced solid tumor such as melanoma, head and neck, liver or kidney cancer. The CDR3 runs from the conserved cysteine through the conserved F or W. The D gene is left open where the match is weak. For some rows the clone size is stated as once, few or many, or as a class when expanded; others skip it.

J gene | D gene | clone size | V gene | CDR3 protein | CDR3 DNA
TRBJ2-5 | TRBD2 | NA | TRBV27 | CASSRGPGLVAGETQYF | TGTGCCAGCAGCCGGGGACCGGGACTAGTGGCGGGAGAGACCCAGTACTTC
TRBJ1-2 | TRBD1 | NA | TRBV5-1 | CASSFAGGVDGYTF | TGCGCCAGCAGCTTTGCAGGGGGCGTCGATGGCTACACCTTC
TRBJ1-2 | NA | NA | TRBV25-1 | CASSLWGDYGYTF | TGTGCCAGCAGTCTATGGGGTGACTATGGCTACACCTTC
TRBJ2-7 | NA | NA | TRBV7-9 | CASSFPMGGFTYEQYF | TGTGCCAGCAGCTTCCCAATGGGGGGTTTTACCTACGAGCAGTACTTC
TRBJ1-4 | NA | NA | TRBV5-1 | CASSFMGSRGLEEKLFF | TGCGCCAGCAGCTTTATGGGTAGTAGGGGGTTAGAAGAAAAACTGTTTTTT
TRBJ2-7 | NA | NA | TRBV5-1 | CASSLTGNEQYF | TGCGCCAGCAGCCTGACAGGTAACGAGCAGTACTTC
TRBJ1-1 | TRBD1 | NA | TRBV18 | CASSPRRTGETLNTEAFF | TGTGCCAGCTCACCTCGTAGGACAGGGGAAACTTTAAACACTGAAGCTTTCTTT
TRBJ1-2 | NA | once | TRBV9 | CASTRGSGGAGYTF | TGTGCCAGCACCCGCGGATCGGGGGGGGCTGGCTACACCTTC
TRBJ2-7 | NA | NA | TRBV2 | CASKTGVISYEQYF | TGTGCCAGCAAAACGGGGGTTATCTCCTACGAGCAGTACTTC
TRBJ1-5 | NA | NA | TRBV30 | CAWSVDRRTAGDQPQHF | TGTGCCTGGAGTGTAGACAGGAGGACCGCGGGAGATCAGCCCCAGCATTTT
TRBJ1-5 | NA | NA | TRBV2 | CASSDYPQQPQHF | TGTGCCAGCAGTGACTACCCCCAACAGCCCCAGCATTTT
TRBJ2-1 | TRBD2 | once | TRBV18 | CASSPSRGGALNEQFF | TGTGCCAGCTCACCTTCCCGCGGGGGGGCTTTGAATGAGCAGTTCTTC
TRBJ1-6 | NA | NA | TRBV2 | CASSPVGTENSPLHF | TGTGCCAGCAGCCCCGTCGGGACCGAGAATTCACCCCTCCACTTT
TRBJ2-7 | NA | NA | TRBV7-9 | CASSGGDNPYEQYF | TGTGCCAGCAGCGGCGGGGACAACCCCTACGAGCAGTACTTC
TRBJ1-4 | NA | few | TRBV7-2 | CASSLQGIGNEKLFF | TGTGCCAGCAGCTTGCAGGGAATCGGTAATGAAAAACTGTTTTTT
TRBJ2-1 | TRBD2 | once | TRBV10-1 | CASSWGGANEQFF | TGCGCCAGCAGTTGGGGGGGAGCGAATGAGCAGTTCTTC
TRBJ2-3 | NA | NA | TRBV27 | CASSLFLSDTQYF | TGTGCCAGCAGTTTATTTTTATCAGATACGCAGTATTTT
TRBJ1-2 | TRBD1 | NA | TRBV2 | CASSVWDRGSSGYTF | TGTGCCAGCAGCGTATGGGACAGGGGGAGTAGTGGCTACACCTTC